This T cell receptor beta chain comes out of a study of blood T cell repertoires in COVID-19. Whole-study context: Specimens from acute and convalescent COVID-19 originated in the United States, Italy and Spain. Sources were T cells, B-cell-depleted T cells, or PBMCs; the material itself was cDNA or gDNA.

Germline V gene data show CDR1 as SNHLY and CDR2 as FYNNEI. The V end lost 6 bases, the J end lost 3 bases, and 14 bases lay between the germline ends. CDR3 size: 14 residues. In the original workflow: It was from reference gene primer amplification that nucleated cell counts were estimated. Only in-frame clones appear in the TCRdb table, and some are missing; sequencing was by immunoSEQ multiplex PCR. The V and J calls and clone size were taken over from that table, and D and trimming were inferred from the DNA. The table has about 150,000 clones, 75% to 85% seen once. The clonotype comes from a woman aged 45-59 years with acute or convalescent COVID-19. Sequenced: peripheral blood. The V and J genes are TRBV2 and TRBJ1-2, with D tentatively TRBD1 (6 bases). CDR3 region: CASRSQGGDYGYTF. The CDR3 bases are TGTGCCAGCAGGTCACAGGGTGGCGACTATGGCTACACCTTC.